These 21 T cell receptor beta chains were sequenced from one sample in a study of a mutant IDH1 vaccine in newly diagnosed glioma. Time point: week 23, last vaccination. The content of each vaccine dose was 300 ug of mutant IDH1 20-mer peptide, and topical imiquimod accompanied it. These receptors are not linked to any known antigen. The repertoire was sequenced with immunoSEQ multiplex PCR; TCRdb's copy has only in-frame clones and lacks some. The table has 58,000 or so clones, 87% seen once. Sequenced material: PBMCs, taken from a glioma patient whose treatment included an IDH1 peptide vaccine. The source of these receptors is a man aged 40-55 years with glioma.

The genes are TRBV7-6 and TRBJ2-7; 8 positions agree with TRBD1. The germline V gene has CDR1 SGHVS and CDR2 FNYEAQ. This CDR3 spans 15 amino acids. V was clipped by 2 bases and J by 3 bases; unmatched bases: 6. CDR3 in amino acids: CASSLFAGGVYEQYF. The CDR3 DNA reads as TGTGCCAGCAGCTTATTTGCAGGGGGCGTCTACGAGCAGTACTTC.

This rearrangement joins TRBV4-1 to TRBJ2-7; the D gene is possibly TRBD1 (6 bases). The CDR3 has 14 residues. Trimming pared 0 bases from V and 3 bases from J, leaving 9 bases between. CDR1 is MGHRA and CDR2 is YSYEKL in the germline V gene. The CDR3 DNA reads TGCGCCAGCAGCCAAGACCCGGACAGCTACGAGCAGTACTTC. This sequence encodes CASSQDPDSYEQYF.

The CDR3 nucleotides are TGTGCCAGCTCACCACCGGATGGATATCCTTACAATGAGCAGTTCTTC. As protein: CASSPPDGYPYNEQFF. V gene TRBV18 combines with J gene TRBJ2-1; D remains ambiguous. Germline-derived CDR1 and CDR2 are KGHSH and LQKENI. This CDR3 spans 16 amino acids. Trimming pared 0 bases from V and 4 bases from J, leaving 13 bases between.

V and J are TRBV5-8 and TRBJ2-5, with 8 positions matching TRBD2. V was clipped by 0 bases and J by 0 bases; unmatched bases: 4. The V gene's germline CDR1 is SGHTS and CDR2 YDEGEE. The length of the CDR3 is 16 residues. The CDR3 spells CASSLASGSYQETQYF. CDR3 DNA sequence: TGTGCCAGCAGCTTGGCTAGCGGGTCGTACCAAGAGACCCAGTACTTC.

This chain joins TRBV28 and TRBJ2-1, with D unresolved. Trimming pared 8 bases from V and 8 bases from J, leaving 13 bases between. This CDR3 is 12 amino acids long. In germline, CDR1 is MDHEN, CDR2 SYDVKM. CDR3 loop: CASFSSGYEQFF. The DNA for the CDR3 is TGTGCCAGCTTCTCCTCAGGCTATGAGCAGTTCTTC. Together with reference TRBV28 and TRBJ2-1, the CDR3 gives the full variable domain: DVKVTQSSRYLVKRTGEKVFLECVQDMDHENMFWYRQDPGLGLRLIYFSYDVKMKEKGDIPEGYSVSREKKERFSLILESASTNQTSMYLCASFSSGYEQFFGPGTRLTVL.

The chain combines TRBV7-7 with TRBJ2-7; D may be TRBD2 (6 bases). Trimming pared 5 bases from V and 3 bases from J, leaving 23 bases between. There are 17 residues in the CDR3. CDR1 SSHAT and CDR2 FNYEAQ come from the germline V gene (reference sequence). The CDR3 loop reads CASSPKEGIGKHYEQYF. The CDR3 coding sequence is TGTGCCAGCAGCCCCAAGGAGGGTATTGGGAAACACTACGAGCAGTACTTC.

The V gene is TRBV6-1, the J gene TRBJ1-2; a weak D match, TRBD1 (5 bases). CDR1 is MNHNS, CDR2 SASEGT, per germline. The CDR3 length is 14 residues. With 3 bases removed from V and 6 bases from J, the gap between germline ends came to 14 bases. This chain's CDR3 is CASSDIREGHGYTF. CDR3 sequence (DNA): TGTGCCAGCAGTGATATCCGAGAGGGACATGGCTACACCTTC.

This CDR3 reads CASSRDGTAEREQYF. The CDR3 DNA follows: TGTGCCAGCAGCCGGGATGGGACAGCCGAGAGGGAGCAGTACTTC. The rearrangement links TRBV7-2 to TRBJ2-7; 7 bases map to TRBD1. The J segment lost 7 bases and the V segment lost 5 bases, leaving 14 bases of the junction unmatched. CDR3 size: 15 residues. Per germline, CDR1 SGHTA and CDR2 FQGNSA.

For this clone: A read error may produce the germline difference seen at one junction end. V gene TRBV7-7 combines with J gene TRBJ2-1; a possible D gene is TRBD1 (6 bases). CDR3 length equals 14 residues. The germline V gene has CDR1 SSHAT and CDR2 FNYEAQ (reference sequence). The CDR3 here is CASSLGGPYNEQFF. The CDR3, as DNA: TGTGCTAGCAGCCTAGGGGGTCCCTACAATGAGCAGTTCTTC.

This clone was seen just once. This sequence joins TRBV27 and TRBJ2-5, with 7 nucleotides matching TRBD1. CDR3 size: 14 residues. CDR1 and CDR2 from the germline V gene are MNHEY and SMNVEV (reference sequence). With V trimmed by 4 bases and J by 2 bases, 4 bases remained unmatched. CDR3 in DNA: TGTGCCAGCAGTTCCAGGGGGTCGCAAGAGACCCAGTACTTC. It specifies CASSSRGSQETQYF.

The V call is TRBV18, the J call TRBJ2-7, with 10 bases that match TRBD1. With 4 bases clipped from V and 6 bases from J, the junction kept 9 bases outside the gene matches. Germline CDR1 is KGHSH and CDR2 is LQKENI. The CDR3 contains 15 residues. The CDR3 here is CASSRGQGQGFEQYF. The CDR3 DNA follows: TGTGCCAGCTCACGGGGACAGGGGCAGGGGTTCGAGCAGTACTTC.

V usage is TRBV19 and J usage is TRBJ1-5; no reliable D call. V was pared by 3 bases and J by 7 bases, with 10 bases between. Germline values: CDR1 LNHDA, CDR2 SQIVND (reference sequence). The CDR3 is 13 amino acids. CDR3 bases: TGTGCCAGTAGTATCCTGAATATCCAGCCCCAGCATTTT. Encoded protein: CASSILNIQPQHF.

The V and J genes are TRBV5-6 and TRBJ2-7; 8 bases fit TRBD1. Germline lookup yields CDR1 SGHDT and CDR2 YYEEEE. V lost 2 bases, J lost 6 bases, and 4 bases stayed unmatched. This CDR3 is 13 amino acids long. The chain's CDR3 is CASSFADRVEQYF. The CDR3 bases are TGTGCCAGCAGCTTCGCGGACAGGGTCGAGCAGTACTTC. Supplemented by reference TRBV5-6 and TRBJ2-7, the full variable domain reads DAGVTQSPTHLIKTRGQQVTLRCSPKSGHDTVSWYQQALGQGPQFIFQYYEEEERQRGNFPDRFSGHQFPNYSSELNVNALLLGDSALYLCASSFADRVEQYFGPGTRLTVT.

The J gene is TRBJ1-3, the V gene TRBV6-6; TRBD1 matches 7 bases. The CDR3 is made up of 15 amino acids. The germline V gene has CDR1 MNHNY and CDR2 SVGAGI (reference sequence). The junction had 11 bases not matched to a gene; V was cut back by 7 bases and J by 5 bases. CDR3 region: CASTPWTGRRNTIYF. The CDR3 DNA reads TGTGCCAGCACCCCGTGGACAGGACGGAGAAACACCATATATTTT.

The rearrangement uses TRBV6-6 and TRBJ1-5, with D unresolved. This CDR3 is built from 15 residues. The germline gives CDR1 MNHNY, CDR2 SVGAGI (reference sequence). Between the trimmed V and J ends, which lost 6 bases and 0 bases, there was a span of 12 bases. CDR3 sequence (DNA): TGTGCCAGCAGGAAAGAGACAAGTAGCAATCAGCCCCAGCATTTT. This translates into CASRKETSSNQPQHF.

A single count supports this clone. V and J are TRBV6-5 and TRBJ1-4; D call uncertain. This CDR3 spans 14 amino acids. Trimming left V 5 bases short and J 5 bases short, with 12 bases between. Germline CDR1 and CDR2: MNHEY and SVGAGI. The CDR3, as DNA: TGTGCCAGCAGTACGATCAGTCGCAATGAAAAACTGTTTTTT. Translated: CASSTISRNEKLFF.

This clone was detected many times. In nucleotides, the CDR3 is TGTGCCAGCAGCCCGGACAGGGTGGCTATCACTGAAGCTTTCTTT. Translated, it gives CASSPDRVAITEAFF. This rearrangement joins TRBV7-3 to TRBJ1-1, with TRBD1 matching over 8 bases. Trimming removed 5 bases from V and 4 bases from J; junction bases left unmatched: 9. CDR1 SGHTA and CDR2 FQGTGA come from the germline V gene. The CDR3 loop spans 15 amino acids.

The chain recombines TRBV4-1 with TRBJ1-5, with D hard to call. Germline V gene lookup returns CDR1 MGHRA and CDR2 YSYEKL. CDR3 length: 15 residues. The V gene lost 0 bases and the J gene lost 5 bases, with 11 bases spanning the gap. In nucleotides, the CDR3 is TGCGCCAGCAGCCAAGATGGGAGGCAAGATCAGCCCCAGCATTTT. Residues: CASSQDGRQDQPQHF.

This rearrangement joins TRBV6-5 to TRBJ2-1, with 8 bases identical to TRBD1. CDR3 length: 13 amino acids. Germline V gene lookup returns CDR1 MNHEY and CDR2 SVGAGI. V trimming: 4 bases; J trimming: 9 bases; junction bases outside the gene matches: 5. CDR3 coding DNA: TGTGCCAGCAGTTGGGGCAGGGGGCGTGAGCAGTTCTTC. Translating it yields CASSWGRGREQFF.

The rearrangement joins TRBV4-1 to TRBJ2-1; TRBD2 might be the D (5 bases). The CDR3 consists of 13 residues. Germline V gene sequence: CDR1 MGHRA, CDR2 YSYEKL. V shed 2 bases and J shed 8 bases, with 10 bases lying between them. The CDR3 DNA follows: TGCGCCAGCAGCCAATATAAGGACTATGAGCAGTTCTTC. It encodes CASSQYKDYEQFF.

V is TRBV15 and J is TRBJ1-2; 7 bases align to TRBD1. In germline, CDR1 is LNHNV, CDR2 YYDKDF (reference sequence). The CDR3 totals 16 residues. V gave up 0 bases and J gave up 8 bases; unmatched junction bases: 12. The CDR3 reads CATSRDLRQGVRGYTF. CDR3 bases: TGTGCCACCAGCAGAGATCTCAGGCAGGGGGTCCGAGGCTACACCTTC.